This T cell receptor (beta chain) emerged from a study of T cell clones after liver transplantation. Study at large: Standard immunosuppression, with no induction, continued until 12-24 months after transplant.

Only in-frame clones appear in the TCRdb table, and some are missing; sequencing was by immunoSEQ multiplex PCR. The sample records about 21,000 clones, about 93% being singletons. The J segment lost 3 bases and the V segment lost 10 bases, leaving 4 bases of the junction unmatched. CDR1 is ENHRY, CDR2 SYGVKD, per germline. This CDR3 contains 12 residues. Sorting of unstimulated PBMCs yielded separate CD3+CD4+ and CD3+CD8+ fractions. In the case of this clone: Its antigen is unknown.

General study results and limits: In a couple of subjects, few donor cells limited the measurable donor-reactive repertoire.

This sequence was found in a human patient who received a liver transplant. Some T cells may trace back to the graft donor. This rearrangement joins TRBV10-3 to TRBJ1-1; 8 bases are shared with TRBD1. The source material was CD8+ T cells from blood, sampled about 25 months after liver transplant. CDR3 protein: CATRQGYTEAFF. The CDR3 coding sequence is TGTGCCACAAGACAGGGGTACACTGAAGCTTTCTTT.